The 30 T cell receptor beta chains given below trace back to one sample, sequenced in a study of T cells in Graves' hyperthyroidism and ophthalmopathy. There were TCR beta CDR3 regions amplified from RNA transcripts. The HTBI primer set served for first-round RT-PCR of the TCR CDR3. TCRdb itself ran the multiplex PCR reads through MiXCR, one entry per CDR3 protein. The sample shows 300,000 to 450,000 distinct CDR3 sequences, roughly 25% of them seen only once. What was sequenced was blood. These receptors originate from a man in his fifties or sixties with Graves' hyperthyroidism.

The sample holds a few counts of this clonotype. CDR3 residues: CASSPRGSGVYNEQFF. The CDR3 DNA reads as TGTGCCAGCAGTCCCCGGGGTAGCGGGGTCTACAATGAGCAGTTCTTC. The gene calls are TRBV5-6 and TRBJ2-1; 8 nucleotides align to TRBD2. Germline V gene lookup returns CDR1 SGHDT and CDR2 YYEEEE. The CDR3 length is 16 residues. V dropped 5 bases and J dropped 3; count of bases not matched to a gene: 10.

With regard to this clonotype: This may stem from a read error, because a much larger clone lies one nucleotide away. Here the CDR3 reads CASRHSPTGTSGVNVLTF. CDR3 bases: TGTGCCAGCAGACATTCTCCCACAGGGACTAGTGGGGTCAACGTCCTGACTTTC. The V gene is TRBV7-9, the J gene TRBJ2-6, with 8 positions matching TRBD2. From germline, CDR1 is SEHNR and CDR2 FQNEAQ (reference sequence). This CDR3 has 18 amino acids.

The rearrangement uses TRBV20-1 and TRBJ2-1; TRBD2 agrees at 14 bases. Germline V lookup: CDR1 DFQATT, CDR2 SNEGSKA (reference sequence). The CDR3 loop spans 15 amino acids. Unmatched junction bases numbered 2, after V lost 0 bases and J lost 7 bases. The CDR3 nucleotides read TGCAGTGCTAGAGACGGGACTAGCGGGGGAAATGAGCAGTTCTTC. Its translation: CSARDGTSGGNEQFF.

As DNA, the CDR3 is TGCAGTGCTGGGGGACTAGCGGGAGCTAACGAGCAGTACTTC. It specifies CSAGGLAGANEQYF. This chain connects TRBV20-1 to TRBJ2-7; 14 positions agree with TRBD2. With V trimmed by 5 bases and J by 5 bases, 5 bases remained unmatched. The CDR3 has 14 residues. CDR1 DFQATT and CDR2 SNEGSKA come from the germline V gene (reference sequence).

J is TRBJ2-6 and V is TRBV19; no clear D gene. CDR3 length: 13 amino acids. Germline V gives CDR1 LNHDA, CDR2 SQIVND (reference sequence). V lost 8 bases, J lost 1 base, and 6 bases lay in between. The CDR3 region is CASGTSGANVLTF. The CDR3 coding sequence is TGTGCCAGTGGAACTTCTGGGGCCAACGTCCTGACTTTC.

The chain has TRBV28 and TRBJ1-3; D gene unclear. This CDR3 comprises 16 residues. Germline V gene data show CDR1 as MDHEN and CDR2 as SYDVKM. Deletions cut 5 bases from V and 0 bases from J, with 14 bases between. The CDR3 loop is CASSPPRELSGNTIYF. The CDR3 DNA reads TGTGCCAGCAGTCCCCCGAGAGAGCTCTCTGGAAACACCATATATTTT.

This clonotype was counted a few times. The CDR3 DNA follows: TGTGCCAGCAGTTTCCGGGGTCAACAGCCCCAGCATTTT. This encodes CASSFRGQQPQHF. This chain links TRBV27 with TRBJ1-5; no clear D. The CDR3 extends over 13 amino acids. CDR1 and CDR2 (germline): MNHEY, SMNVEV (reference sequence). V lost 3 bases and J 7 bases, leaving 10 bases between the germline ends.

This clonotype was detected only a few times. The chain has TRBV11-2 and TRBJ2-7; D might be TRBD1 (5 bases). V lost 5 bases to trimming and J lost 5 bases, with 10 bases between them. CDR3 length: 12 residues. Germline assignment: CDR1 SGHAT and CDR2 FQNNGV. Written as DNA, the CDR3 is TGTGCCAGCAGCAAAAGGGGCGACGAGCAGTACTTC. Its translation: CASSKRGDEQYF. The complete variable domain, with remaining parts taken from reference TRBV11-2 and TRBJ2-7, reads EAGVAQSPRYKIIEKRQSVAFWCNPISGHATLYWYQQILGQGPKLLIQFQNNGVVDDSQLPKDRFSAERLKGVDSTLKIQPAKLEDSAVYLCASSKRGDEQYFGPGTRLTVT.

This clonotype was recorded many times. The chain uses TRBV2 and TRBJ1-3; 8 bases are a match to TRBD1. This CDR3 has 14 amino acids. Trimming at V came to 11 bases and at J to 2 bases, leaving 8 bases not matched to a gene. Germline-derived CDR1 and CDR2 are SNHLY and FYNNEI. CDR3: CAGHGRGPGNTIYF. The CDR3, as DNA: TGTGCCGGCCACGGCAGGGGGCCTGGAAACACCATATATTTT.

This sequence joins TRBV5-4 and TRBJ1-1; D possibly corresponds to TRBD1 (6 bases). The CDR3 length is 14 residues. V lost 7 bases and J 5 bases, leaving 18 bases between the germline ends. CDR1 SGHNT and CDR2 YYREEE come from the germline V gene (reference sequence). Written as DNA, the CDR3 is TGTGCCAGCCGCAAGGGGGAGGGGAGGACTGAAGCTTTCTTT. This codes for CASRKGEGRTEAFF. Variable domain in full (rest from reference TRBV5-4 and TRBJ1-1): ETGVTQSPTHLIKTRGQQVTLRCSSQSGHNTVSWYQQALGQGPQFIFQYYREEENGRGNFPPRFSGLQFPNYSSELNVNALELDDSALYLCASRKGEGRTEAFFGQGTRLTVV.

This clonotype was seen a few times. The chain combines TRBV20-1 with TRBJ2-1; the D is unclear. V lost 3 bases and J 5 bases, leaving 5 bases between the germline ends. CDR1 is DFQATT, CDR2 SNEGSKA, per germline (reference sequence). The CDR3 sequence is 11 residues long. The CDR3 coding sequence is TGCAGTGCTAGTGAAAACAATGAGCAGTTCTTC. This translates into CSASENNEQFF.

The rearrangement joins TRBV2 to TRBJ2-5, with 7 bases identical to TRBD2. This CDR3 comprises 17 residues. Germline CDR1 and CDR2: SNHLY and FYNNEI. With V trimmed by 6 bases and J by 4 bases, 17 bases remained unmatched. The chain's CDR3 is CASSPRGVRVFTETQYF. CDR3 coding DNA: TGTGCCAGCAGCCCCCGGGGGGTGCGGGTATTCACAGAGACCCAGTACTTC.

The chain carries TRBV6-1 and TRBJ2-6; perhaps TRBD2 as D (6 bases). This CDR3 region has 18 residues. Germline values: CDR1 MNHNS, CDR2 SASEGT. V was clipped by 6 bases and J by 0 bases, with 18 bases between them. CDR3 residues: CASRGDWARSSGANVLTF. CDR3 sequence (DNA): TGTGCCAGCAGGGGGGACTGGGCGCGGAGCTCTGGGGCCAACGTCCTGACTTTC.

This clonotype was observed a few times. The V and J genes are TRBV20-1 and TRBJ1-6; 8 bases align to TRBD1. The CDR3 contains 13 residues. V lost 4 bases to trimming and J lost 8 bases; unmatched junction nucleotides: 4. The germline gives CDR1 DFQATT, CDR2 SNEGSKA (reference sequence). The CDR3 sequence: CSAMDREHSPLHF. The CDR3 DNA sequence: TGCAGTGCTATGGACAGGGAGCATTCACCCCTCCACTTT.

This clonotype was seen a few times. The chain carries TRBV6-2 or TRBV6-3 and TRBJ1-4, with 9 bases fitting TRBD1. The germline gives CDR1 MNHEY, CDR2 SVGEGT. Trimming cost V 6 bases and J 8 bases; bases outside gene matches: 7. The CDR3 consists of 14 residues. The CDR3 DNA reads TGTGCCAGCAGACAAGGGACAGGGAACGAAAAACTGTTTTTT. As protein: CASRQGTGNEKLFF.

The chain carries TRBV20-1 and TRBJ2-7; D tentatively fits TRBD1 or TRBD2 (5 bases each). The CDR3 runs to 15 residues. The germline V gene encodes CDR1 DFQATT and CDR2 SNEGSKA (reference sequence). V was shortened by 0 bases and J by 5 bases, with 17 bases between the two germline ends. CDR3 DNA sequence: TGCAGTGCTAGAGATATACAGAAGTTGGGGGACGAGCAGTACTTC. Translating gives CSARDIQKLGDEQYF.

The sample holds a few counts of this clonotype. This rearrangement joins TRBV20-1 to TRBJ2-3; the match to TRBD2 covers 12 bases. The V gene's germline CDR1 is DFQATT and CDR2 SNEGSKA (reference sequence). The CDR3 loop spans 18 amino acids. The trim removed 6 bases at V and 2 bases at J, leaving 15 bases unmatched. CDR3 in DNA: TGCAGTGCCCTGGGACTAGCGGGCCTCGGGGTGTTCACAGATACGCAGTATTTT. Translating gives CSALGLAGLGVFTDTQYF.

Only a few counts were recorded for this clonotype. This chain uses TRBV19 with TRBJ1-1; 12 nucleotides match TRBD1. Germline V gene sequence: CDR1 LNHDA, CDR2 SQIVND (reference sequence). The CDR3 totals 16 residues. Germline trimming cut 4 bases from V and 0 bases from J; bases unmatched to any gene: 3. The CDR3 DNA is TGTGCCAGTAGTAGGGGACAGGGGGCCTTGAACACTGAAGCTTTCTTT. Amino acid sequence: CASSRGQGALNTEAFF.

The rearrangement links TRBV12-3 or TRBV12-4 to TRBJ2-1; TRBD2 matches 10 bases. V was clipped by 7 bases and J by 6 bases; unmatched bases: 3. The CDR3 is made up of 13 amino acids. CDR3 residues: CASNLAGGNEQFF. In DNA form, the CDR3 reads TGTGCCAGCAACTTAGCGGGAGGCAATGAGCAGTTCTTC.

This clonotype came up many times. The chain employs TRBV12-3 or TRBV12-4 and TRBJ2-7; D perhaps matches TRBD1 (5 bases). CDR3 size: 13 residues. The V gene lost 6 bases and the J gene lost 4 bases, with 13 bases spanning the gap. The CDR3 sequence: CASRTRAGYEQYF. In DNA form, the CDR3 reads TGTGCCAGCAGGACCAGGGCCGGATACGAGCAGTACTTC.

The rearrangement joins TRBV27 to TRBJ2-1; a weak D match, TRBD2 (6 bases). V lost 3 bases and J 7 bases, leaving 13 bases between the germline ends. The CDR3 consists of 14 residues. The germline V gene encodes CDR1 MNHEY and CDR2 SMNVEV (reference sequence). Here the CDR3 DNA reads TGTGCCAGCAGTTTGCCGGGAGAAAGGAATGAGCAGTTCTTC. This translates into CASSLPGERNEQFF.

This clonotype was observed many times. The chain joins TRBV28 to TRBJ1-2; 9 bases fit TRBD1. Germline V gene data show CDR1 as MDHEN and CDR2 as SYDVKM. V was clipped by 6 bases and J by 4 bases; unmatched bases: 15. CDR3 size: 17 residues. The CDR3 region is CASSPFPRDRESYGYTF. The CDR3 DNA sequence: TGTGCCAGCAGCCCTTTCCCCCGGGACAGGGAATCCTATGGCTACACCTTC.

Only one count was recorded for this clonotype. The chain recombines TRBV27 with TRBJ2-3, with 7 bases lining up with TRBD2. Germline V gene sequence: CDR1 MNHEY, CDR2 SMNVEV (reference sequence). The J segment lost 1 base and the V segment lost 8 bases, leaving 12 bases of the junction unmatched. This CDR3 spans 16 amino acids. The CDR3 DNA sequence: TGTGCCAGCGGTGCCAGCCTCGCGGGGGGCACAGATACGCAGTATTTT. Protein sequence: CASGASLAGGTDTQYF.

V is TRBV7-2 and J is TRBJ2-1, with D unclear. This CDR3 region has 14 residues. Deletions cut 5 bases from V and 8 bases from J, with 16 bases between. The germline V gene has CDR1 SGHTA and CDR2 FQGNSA. The CDR3 DNA sequence: TGTGCCAGCAGCCTCGACGCCTCCGGGTATGAGCAGTTCTTC. Translation gives CASSLDASGYEQFF.

V and J are TRBV7-9 and TRBJ2-7; 9 bases are a match to TRBD2. Germline CDR1 reads SEHNR; CDR2 reads FQNEAQ (reference sequence). Germline trimming cut 5 bases from V and 1 base from J; bases unmatched to any gene: 6. The CDR3 runs 15 residues. CDR3 in DNA: TGTGCCAGCAGCCCATACGGACTAGCGTCCTACGAGCAGTACTTC. As protein: CASSPYGLASYEQYF.

The chain couples TRBV9 to TRBJ2-3; D uncertain. The V and J ends lost 4 bases and 4 bases respectively, with 16 bases between them. The V gene's germline CDR1 is SGDLS and CDR2 YYNGEE. The CDR3 is 15 residues long. CDR3 residues: CASSPRGVAADTQYF. The DNA of the CDR3 is TGTGCCAGCAGCCCCAGAGGCGTCGCAGCAGATACGCAGTATTTT.

The chain carries TRBV27 and TRBJ2-2; weak D call: TRBD1 (6 bases). The germline V gene has CDR1 MNHEY and CDR2 SMNVEV (reference sequence). Between the trimmed V and J ends, which lost 3 bases and 5 bases, there was a span of 13 bases. The CDR3 sequence is 15 residues long. CDR3: CASSLKQGRTGELFF. The CDR3 DNA is TGTGCCAGCAGTTTGAAACAGGGTAGAACCGGGGAGCTGTTTTTT.

In nucleotides, the CDR3 is TGTGCCAGCAGCCAAGATATATCAGGAGATACGCAGTATTTT. Residues: CASSQDISGDTQYF. The chain links TRBV3-1 to TRBJ2-3; no definite D call. V was pared by 0 bases and J by 5 bases, with 9 bases between. The CDR3 is 14 amino acids. CDR1 and CDR2 from the germline V gene are LGHDT and YNNKEL (reference sequence).

This clonotype has only a few counts. The gene calls are TRBV18 and TRBJ1-1, with a weak D call TRBD1 (6 bases). Trimming cost V 6 bases and J 2 bases, with 28 bases left between them. The CDR3 is 19 residues long. Germline V gives CDR1 KGHSH, CDR2 LQKENI. CDR3 bases: TGTGCCAGCTCCCTTGCACCCCTCGGGACAAAGGCCCCAAACACTGAAGCTTTCTTT. Protein: CASSLAPLGTKAPNTEAFF.

In this sample, this clonotype turned up a few times. The V and J genes are TRBV4-1 and TRBJ2-5, with a tentative D call TRBD1 (6 bases). This CDR3 is 17 amino acids long. Per germline, CDR1 MGHRA and CDR2 YSYEKL. V was shortened by 2 bases and J by 0 bases, with 16 bases between the two germline ends. This CDR3 is CASSQSRQALYQETQYF. The CDR3 DNA sequence: TGCGCCAGCAGCCAAAGCCGACAGGCGTTGTACCAAGAGACCCAGTACTTC.